The 26 T cell receptor beta chains presented below share a single source sample, sequenced in a study of T cells after yellow fever vaccination. TCRdb fed the 5' RACE reads into MiXCR, producing one record per CDR3 protein. Among about 260,000 distinct CDR3 sequences listed, 10% to 15% were seen once. Sequencing was performed on CD4+ T cells sorted from PBMCs, taken 45 days after the yellow fever booster vaccination. The receptors stem from a man younger than 45 who received the YFV17D yellow fever vaccine.

Written as DNA, the CDR3 is TGTGCCAGCAGCCGAAGTCCAGGGCGTGGTGTAGATGAGCAGTTCTTC. Its protein product is CASSRSPGRGVDEQFF. The rearrangement joins TRBV7-9 to TRBJ2-1; TRBD1 might be the D (5 bases). Germline V gives CDR1 SEHNR, CDR2 FQNEAQ (reference sequence). V lost 5 bases and J 8 bases, leaving 22 bases between the germline ends. The CDR3 totals 16 residues.

This chain uses TRBV27 with TRBJ2-1; D is ambiguous. CDR1 MNHEY and CDR2 SMNVEV come from the germline V gene (reference sequence). Trimming removed 4 bases from V and 8 bases from J, with 6 bases in between. This CDR3 contains 11 residues. The chain's CDR3 is CASSSWYEQFF. The CDR3 coding sequence is TGTGCCAGCAGTTCTTGGTATGAGCAGTTCTTC.

This chain uses TRBV6-1 with TRBJ2-3; D gene ambiguous. Deletions cut 5 bases from V and 4 bases from J, with 13 bases between. The germline V gene has CDR1 MNHNS and CDR2 SASEGT. The CDR3 is 14 residues long. CDR3 coding DNA: TGTGCCAGCAGTCCCTTAATTCTGGCAGATACGCAGTATTTT. Translation: CASSPLILADTQYF.

The sample holds many counts of this clonotype. CDR3 residues: CASSTSGRGYNEQFF. The CDR3 DNA sequence: TGTGCCAGCAGTACTAGCGGGAGAGGCTACAATGAGCAGTTCTTC. This chain connects TRBV6-5 to TRBJ2-1; 11 bases match TRBD2. The CDR3 has 15 amino acids. V lost 5 bases to trimming and J lost 3 bases; unmatched junction nucleotides: 3. Germline V gene lookup returns CDR1 MNHEY and CDR2 SVGAGI.

The chain links TRBV20-1 to TRBJ2-7, with D perhaps matching TRBD2 (6 bases). With 6 bases removed from V and 0 bases from J, the gap between germline ends came to 15 bases. Germline CDR1 reads DFQATT; CDR2 reads SNEGSKA (reference sequence). The CDR3 contains 14 residues. The CDR3 loop reads CSAKTSLYSYEQYF. CDR3 coding DNA: TGCAGTGCCAAAACTAGCTTGTACTCCTACGAGCAGTACTTC.

The chain couples TRBV20-1 to TRBJ1-4; D unclear. CDR1 and CDR2 from the germline V gene are DFQATT and SNEGSKA (reference sequence). The CDR3 consists of 13 residues. Deletions cut 7 bases from V and 4 bases from J, with 13 bases between. The CDR3 sequence is CSGSAGVNEKLFF. DNA for the CDR3: TGCAGTGGGAGCGCGGGTGTTAATGAAAAACTGTTTTTT.

This clonotype has a count of ten or more. The rearrangement links TRBV20-1 to TRBJ2-3; no clear D gene. V dropped 4 bases and J dropped 0 bases, with 5 bases sitting between them. Per germline, CDR1 DFQATT and CDR2 SNEGSKA (reference sequence). The CDR3 is made up of 12 amino acids. The CDR3 protein is CSAIISTDTQYF. In nucleotides, the CDR3 is TGCAGTGCTATCATAAGCACAGATACGCAGTATTTT.

J is TRBJ2-1 and V is TRBV5-1; 7 nucleotides match TRBD1. This CDR3 region has 12 residues. Germline V gene lookup returns CDR1 SGHRS and CDR2 YFSETQ. V shed 7 bases, J shed 6 bases, and the junction held 4 bases outside the gene matches. This CDR3 is CASRQGANEQFF. CDR3 bases: TGCGCCAGCCGACAGGGCGCCAATGAGCAGTTCTTC.

This clonotype was counted between two and nine times. The V and J genes are TRBV10-2 and TRBJ2-5; TRBD1 agrees at 7 bases. This CDR3 has 14 amino acids. Germline trimming cut 5 bases from V and 5 bases from J; bases unmatched to any gene: 8. Germline V gene data show CDR1 as WSHSY and CDR2 as SAAADI. CDR3 bases: TGCGCCAGCAGTCAGACGACAGGGTTGGAGACCCAGTACTTC. It is translated as CASSQTTGLETQYF.

This chain uses TRBV10-3 with TRBJ2-5; 10 bases are a match to TRBD1. Germline values: CDR1 ENHRY, CDR2 SYGVKD. V was clipped by 8 bases and J by 2 bases; unmatched bases: 2. The CDR3 is 13 residues long. The DNA of the CDR3 is TGTGCCATCGCGGGACAGGGGCAAGAGACCCAGTACTTC. It translates to CAIAGQGQETQYF.

This clonotype was seen a handful of times. J is TRBJ2-4 and V is TRBV29-1; D may be TRBD1 or TRBD2 (5 bases each). In germline, CDR1 is SQVTM, CDR2 ANQGSEA. The CDR3 covers 14 residues. V was cut by 3 bases and J by 5 bases, with 14 bases left in between. The CDR3 coding sequence is TGCAGCGTTGAGATCCGCAGAGGGGAAAACATTCAGTACTTC. Its translation: CSVEIRRGENIQYF.

J is TRBJ1-1 and V is TRBV28, with unresolved D. There are 12 residues in the CDR3. Trimming pared 5 bases from V and 5 bases from J, leaving 9 bases between. Germline V gives CDR1 MDHEN, CDR2 SYDVKM. As DNA, the CDR3 is TGTGCCAGCAGTCCCCGGATAACTGAAGCTTTCTTT. It translates to CASSPRITEAFF.

This clonotype has only a few counts. V and J are TRBV5-5 and TRBJ2-7, with a tentative D call TRBD2 (6 bases). The germline gives CDR1 SGHKS, CDR2 YYEKEE (reference sequence). V lost 5 bases and J lost 4, with 10 bases in between. The CDR3 consists of 12 residues. The CDR3 DNA reads TGTGCCAGCAGTATGGGGGGTTACGAGCAGTACTTC. It encodes CASSMGGYEQYF.

This clonotype was observed many times. This chain uses TRBV7-2 with TRBJ2-1, with D unclear. V lost 4 bases to trimming and J lost 7 bases, with 5 bases between them. Germline V gene sequence: CDR1 SGHTA, CDR2 FQGNSA. This CDR3 has 11 residues. The CDR3: CASSSLNEQFF. The CDR3 DNA reads as TGTGCCAGCAGCTCCTTGAATGAGCAGTTCTTC. Looking up the rest from reference TRBV7-2 and TRBJ2-1 gives the full variable domain: GAGVSQSPSNKVTEKGKDVELRCDPISGHTALYWYRQSLGQGLEFLIYFQGNSAPDKSGLPSDRFSAERTGGSVSTLTIQRTQQEDSAVYLCASSSLNEQFFGPGTRLTVL.

The rearrangement links TRBV6-2 or TRBV6-3 to TRBJ2-7, with D perhaps matching TRBD2 (5 bases). With 0 bases removed from V and 2 bases from J, the gap between germline ends came to 8 bases. CDR3 size: 14 residues. Germline V CDR1 and CDR2: MNHEY, SVGEGT. The CDR3 protein is CASSYSGSPYEQYF. DNA of the CDR3: TGTGCCAGCAGTTACTCGGGGAGTCCCTACGAGCAGTACTTC.

This clonotype came up many times. The V and J genes are TRBV12-3 or TRBV12-4 and TRBJ1-1; D is uncertain. V was shortened by 2 bases and J by 3 bases, with 7 bases between the two germline ends. The CDR3 extends over 13 amino acids. In nucleotides, the CDR3 is TGTGCCAGCAGTTTAAGCGGGGACACTGAAGCTTTCTTT. Protein product: CASSLSGDTEAFF.

A few counts support this clonotype. J is TRBJ2-3 and V is TRBV9; maybe TRBD1 (6 bases). The ends were cut back, 2 bases at V and 4 bases at J, with 14 bases in the middle. This CDR3 contains 15 residues. The germline gives CDR1 SGDLS, CDR2 YYNGEE. The CDR3 bases are TGTGCCAGCAGCGTGGACGGACAGTTCGCAGATACGCAGTATTTT. This codes for CASSVDGQFADTQYF.

The sample holds a few counts of this clonotype. The chain uses TRBV18 and TRBJ2-3; 7 positions match TRBD2. The CDR3 runs 16 residues. The junction had 6 bases not matched to a gene; V was cut back by 2 bases and J by 1 base. In germline, CDR1 is KGHSH, CDR2 LQKENI. The CDR3 region is CASSPIASGGTDTQYF. CDR3 coding DNA: TGTGCCAGCTCACCAATTGCTAGCGGAGGCACAGATACGCAGTATTTT.

This sequence joins TRBV10-2 and TRBJ2-5; the D gene is possibly TRBD2 (7 bases). Trimming cost V 6 bases and J 6 bases, with 17 bases left between them. Looked up from germline, CDR1 is WSHSY and CDR2 is SAAADI. The CDR3 extends over 14 amino acids. CDR3 DNA: TGCGCCAGCAGCCAGGGGAGGGCCTTGAAGACCCAGTACTTC. Translating gives CASSQGRALKTQYF.

This clonotype was seen a handful of times. V usage is TRBV7-8 and J usage is TRBJ2-3; D remains ambiguous. The CDR3 consists of 14 residues. CDR1 and CDR2 from the germline V gene are SGHVS and FQNEAQ. V gave up 1 base and J gave up 1 base, with 6 bases separating them. CDR3: CASSLERGTDTQYF. As DNA, the CDR3 is TGTGCCAGCAGCTTAGAACGGGGCACAGATACGCAGTATTTT.

The chain combines TRBV15 with TRBJ2-2, with 15 bases that match TRBD2. Trimming at V came to 8 bases and at J to 0 bases, leaving 4 bases not matched to a gene. The CDR3 length is 17 residues. The germline V gene encodes CDR1 LNHNV and CDR2 YYDKDF (reference sequence). CDR3 sequence reads: CATRTSGRASNTGELFF. In DNA, the CDR3 is TGTGCCACCCGGACTAGCGGGAGGGCTTCGAACACCGGGGAGCTGTTTTTT.

This clonotype was recorded a few times. The gene calls are TRBV24-1 and TRBJ2-1, with TRBD2 matching 7 bases. This CDR3 has 16 residues. In germline, CDR1 is KGHDR, CDR2 SFDVKD. Trimming cost V 3 bases and J 6 bases; bases outside gene matches: 10. CDR3 in amino acids: CATSDGGDPGGNEQFF. The CDR3 DNA reads as TGTGCCACCAGTGATGGGGGGGACCCAGGTGGCAATGAGCAGTTCTTC.

This clonotype was seen a handful of times. This sequence joins TRBV7-2 and TRBJ2-2; the D gene is possibly TRBD2 (5 bases). Germline V gene data show CDR1 as SGHTA and CDR2 as FQGNSA. The CDR3 is 14 residues long. V shed 0 bases and J shed 6 bases, with 8 bases lying between them. The CDR3 loop reads CASSLAGVAGELFF. The CDR3 DNA reads as TGTGCCAGCAGCTTAGCGGGAGTGGCCGGGGAGCTGTTTTTT.

This rearrangement joins TRBV29-1 to TRBJ2-3, with a possible D match to TRBD2 (6 bases). V shed 4 bases and J shed 5 bases, with 13 bases lying between them. Looked up from germline, CDR1 is SQVTM and CDR2 is ANQGSEA. This CDR3 spans 13 amino acids. CDR3 sequence reads: CSVGRERGDTQYF. The CDR3 DNA sequence: TGCAGCGTTGGCCGGGAGCGAGGAGATACGCAGTATTTT.

V and J are TRBV12-3 or TRBV12-4 and TRBJ1-1; no firm D call. CDR3 length equals 13 residues. V was cut by 2 bases and J by 0 bases, with 4 bases left in between. CDR3 DNA: TGTGCCAGCAGTTTAATAATGAACACTGAAGCTTTCTTT. It yields the protein CASSLIMNTEAFF.

This clonotype was seen repeatedly, ten times or more. This chain links TRBV29-1 with TRBJ2-5, with 15 bases identical to TRBD2. CDR3 length: 13 residues. Losses at the gene ends were 8 bases for V and 5 bases for J; bases not matched to a gene: 3. The germline V gene encodes CDR1 SQVTM and CDR2 ANQGSEA. The CDR3 spells CSTGTSGRETQYF. The CDR3 nucleotides are TGCAGCACGGGGACTAGCGGGAGGGAGACCCAGTACTTC.